One sample yielded the 11 T cell receptor beta chains listed below, sequenced in a study of T-cell reconstitution after alpha-beta-depleted transplantation in children. Unique molecular identifiers were used in preparing the TCRbeta library. MiXCR, run by TCRdb on the PCR reads, gives a single entry per CDR3 protein. In the table there are roughly 300,000 distinct CDR3 sequences, around 10% of which are singletons. Sequenced here: peripheral blood, sampled 180 days after TCRalphabeta/CD19-depleted stem cell transplant. The receptor source for this set is a male patient between 2 and 9 years old who had a stem cell transplant for chronic granulomatous disease, so the T cells may come from the graft donor.

As DNA, the CDR3 is TGTGCCACGCGTTTAGGGAAGGGAGAGACCCAGTACTTC. This sequence encodes CATRLGKGETQYF. The chain has TRBV19 and TRBJ2-5; the D is unclear. The ends were cut back, 10 bases at V and 4 bases at J, with 16 bases in the middle. CDR3 size: 13 residues. Germline CDR1 and CDR2: LNHDA and SQIVND (reference sequence).

The table lists this clonotype with many counts. The chain couples TRBV10-3 to TRBJ2-1; 9 bases match TRBD2. V was clipped by 0 bases and J by 8 bases; unmatched bases: 8. This CDR3 is built from 16 residues. Germline-derived CDR1 and CDR2 are ENHRY and SYGVKD. CDR3: CAISESKTSGTYEQFF. In nucleotides, the CDR3 is TGTGCCATCAGTGAGTCAAAGACTAGCGGTACCTATGAGCAGTTCTTC.

The sample holds many counts of this clonotype. For the CDR3, the DNA is TGCGCCAGCAGCCCTATCCAAGCGGGAAGGTGGTACACCGGGGAGCTGTTTTTT. Translation: CASSPIQAGRWYTGELFF. The genes are TRBV5-1 and TRBJ2-2; TRBD2 matches 7 bases. Trimming removed 4 bases from V and 3 bases from J; junction bases left unmatched: 15. CDR3 length: 18 residues. The germline V gene encodes CDR1 SGHRS and CDR2 YFSETQ.

This clonotype was seen at least ten times. The J gene is TRBJ2-1, the V gene TRBV29-1; D may be TRBD2 (5 bases). CDR1 is SQVTM and CDR2 is ANQGSEA in the germline V gene. Trimming left V 4 bases short and J 6 bases short, with 10 bases between. There are 12 residues in the CDR3. CDR3 coding DNA: TGCAGCGTTGGAGAGGGAAGCAATGAGCAGTTCTTC. It specifies CSVGEGSNEQFF.

The table lists this clonotype with many counts. V gene TRBV7-2 combines with J gene TRBJ2-7; 9 positions match TRBD2. The V gene's germline CDR1 is SGHTA and CDR2 FQGNSA. This CDR3 is 17 amino acids long. J gave up 3 bases and V 3 bases, and 12 bases lay outside the gene matches. The CDR3 sequence is CASSFYPRASGIYEQYF. In DNA, the CDR3 is TGTGCCAGCAGCTTCTACCCGAGGGCTAGCGGGATCTACGAGCAGTACTTC. Using reference TRBV7-2 and TRBJ2-7 for the parts outside the CDR3, the full variable domain is GAGVSQSPSNKVTEKGKDVELRCDPISGHTALYWYRQSLGQGLEFLIYFQGNSAPDKSGLPSDRFSAERTGGSVSTLTIQRTQQEDSAVYLCASSFYPRASGIYEQYFGPGTRLTVT.

The table lists this clonotype with many counts. This chain joins TRBV5-6 and TRBJ2-1; unclear D gene. The CDR3 has 15 amino acids. CDR1 is SGHDT, CDR2 YYEEEE, per germline. Trimming removed 3 bases at V and 0 bases at J, with 10 bases between. CDR3 region: CASSSDSSSYNEQFF. CDR3 nucleotide sequence: TGTGCCAGCAGCTCGGATTCGAGCTCCTACAATGAGCAGTTCTTC.

This clonotype was detected ten times or more. This CDR3 is CASRPLGGWDEQYF. The CDR3 DNA is TGTGCCAGCAGGCCACTAGGGGGATGGGACGAGCAGTACTTC. The rearrangement links TRBV6-1 to TRBJ2-7; a possible D gene is TRBD1 (6 bases). This CDR3 region has 14 residues. Germline lookup yields CDR1 MNHNS and CDR2 SASEGT. The V end lost 6 bases, the J end lost 5 bases, and 17 bases lay between the germline ends.

The table lists this clonotype with many counts. The gene calls are TRBV7-2 and TRBJ2-4; the match to TRBD2 covers 9 bases. Trimming took 5 bases from V and 2 from J; bases not matched to a gene: 10. The CDR3 spans 17 residues. Germline CDR1 SGHTA, CDR2 FQGNSA. The CDR3, as DNA: TGTGCCAGCAGCACACGTAGCGGGGGATTAACCAAAAACATTCAGTACTTC. It is translated as CASSTRSGGLTKNIQYF.

This clonotype was observed many times. CDR3: CASSLVGRTYQETQYF. The CDR3, as DNA: TGCGCCAGCAGCTTGGTTGGCAGGACGTACCAAGAGACCCAGTACTTC. The chain is built from TRBV5-1 and TRBJ2-5; D is ambiguous. Germline CDR1 SGHRS, CDR2 YFSETQ. Trimming took off 0 bases at V and 0 bases at J, with 12 bases between the two ends. The CDR3 covers 16 residues.

The table lists this clonotype with many counts. This chain links TRBV18 with TRBJ2-5; 11 positions agree with TRBD2. CDR3 length: 17 residues. Germline CDR1 and CDR2: KGHSH and LQKENI. Trimming at V came to 6 bases and at J to 0 bases, leaving 9 bases not matched to a gene. In DNA form, the CDR3 reads TGTGCCAGCTCGTCTCTAGCGGGAGGCCTGTACCAAGAGACCCAGTACTTC. It is translated as CASSSLAGGLYQETQYF.

This clonotype was observed a handful of times. This chain links TRBV7-9 with TRBJ2-3; 11 nucleotides align to TRBD2. CDR1 is SEHNR and CDR2 is FQNEAQ in the germline V gene (reference sequence). The CDR3 runs to 16 residues. Germline trimming cut 3 bases from V and 3 bases from J; bases unmatched to any gene: 5. DNA for the CDR3: TGTGCCAGCAGCTTTGGCCTAGCGGGGGGAACAGATACGCAGTATTTT. This gives the protein CASSFGLAGGTDTQYF.